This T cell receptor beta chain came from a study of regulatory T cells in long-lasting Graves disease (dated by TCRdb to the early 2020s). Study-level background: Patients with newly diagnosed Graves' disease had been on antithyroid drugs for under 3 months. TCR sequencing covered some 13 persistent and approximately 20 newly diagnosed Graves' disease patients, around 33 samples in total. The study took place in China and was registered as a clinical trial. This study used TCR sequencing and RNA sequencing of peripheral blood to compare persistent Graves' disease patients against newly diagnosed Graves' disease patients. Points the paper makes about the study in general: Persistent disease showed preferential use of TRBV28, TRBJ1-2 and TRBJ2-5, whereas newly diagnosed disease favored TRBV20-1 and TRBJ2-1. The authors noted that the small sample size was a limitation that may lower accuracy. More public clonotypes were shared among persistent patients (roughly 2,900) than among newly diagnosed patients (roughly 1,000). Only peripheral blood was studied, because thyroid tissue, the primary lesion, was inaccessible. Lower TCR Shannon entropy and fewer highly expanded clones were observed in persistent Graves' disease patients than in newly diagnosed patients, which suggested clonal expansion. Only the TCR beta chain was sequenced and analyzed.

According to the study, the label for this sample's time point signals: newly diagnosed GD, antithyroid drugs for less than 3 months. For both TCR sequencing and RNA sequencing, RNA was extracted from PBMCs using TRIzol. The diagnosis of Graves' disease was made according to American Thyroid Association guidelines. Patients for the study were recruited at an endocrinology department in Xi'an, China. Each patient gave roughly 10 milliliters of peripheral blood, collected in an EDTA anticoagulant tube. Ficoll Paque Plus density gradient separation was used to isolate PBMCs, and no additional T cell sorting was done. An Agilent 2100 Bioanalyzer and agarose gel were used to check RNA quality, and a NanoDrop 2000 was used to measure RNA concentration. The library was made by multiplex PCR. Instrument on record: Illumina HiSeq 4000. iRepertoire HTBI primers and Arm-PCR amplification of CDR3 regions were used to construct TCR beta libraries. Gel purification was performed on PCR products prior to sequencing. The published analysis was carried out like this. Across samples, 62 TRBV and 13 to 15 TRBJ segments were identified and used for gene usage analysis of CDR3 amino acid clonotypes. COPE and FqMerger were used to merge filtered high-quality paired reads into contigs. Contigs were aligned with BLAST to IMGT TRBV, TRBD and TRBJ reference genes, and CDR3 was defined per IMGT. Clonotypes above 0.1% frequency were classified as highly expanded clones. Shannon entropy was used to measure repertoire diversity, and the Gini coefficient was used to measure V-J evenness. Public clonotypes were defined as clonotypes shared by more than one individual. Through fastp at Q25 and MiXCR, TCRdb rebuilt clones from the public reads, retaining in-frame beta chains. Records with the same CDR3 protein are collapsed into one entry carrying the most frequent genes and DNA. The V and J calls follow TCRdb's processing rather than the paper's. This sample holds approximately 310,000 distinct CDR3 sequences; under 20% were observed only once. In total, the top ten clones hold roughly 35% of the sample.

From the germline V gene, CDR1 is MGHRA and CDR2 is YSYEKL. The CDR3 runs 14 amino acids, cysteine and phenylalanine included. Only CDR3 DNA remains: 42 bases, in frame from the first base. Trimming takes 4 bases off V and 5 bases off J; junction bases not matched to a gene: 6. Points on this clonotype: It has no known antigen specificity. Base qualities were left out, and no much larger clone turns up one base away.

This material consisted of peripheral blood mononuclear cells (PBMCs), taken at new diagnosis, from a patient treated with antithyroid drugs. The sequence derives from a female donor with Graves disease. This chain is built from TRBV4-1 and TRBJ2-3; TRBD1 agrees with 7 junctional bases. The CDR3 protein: CASSLGTAKDTQYF. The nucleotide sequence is TGCGCCAGCAGCCTCGGGACAGCTAAAGATACGCAGTATTTT.